These 12 T cell receptor beta chains originate from one sample sequenced in a study of shared clonotypes between healthy human individuals (TCRdb year 2020). Libraries were built with the immunoSEQ multiplex PCR assay. TCRdb provides this immuneACCESS table in a form limited to in-frame rearrangements. Some clones are lacking; in checked studies, under half of them reflect an unresolved V gene, and why the rest are absent is not known. The sample data list some 2,000,000 clones, and approximately 94% of these were observed just once. The top ten clones comprise roughly 0.13% of the sample. The sample was naive CD4+ T cells sorted from blood. The sample's cell subset or site label, decoded: CD45RA+ positively selected. All receptors derive from a man younger than 30 in good health.

The V call is TRBV5-1, the J call TRBJ1-4; D is perhaps TRBD1 (5 bases). Germline V gene lookup returns CDR1 SGHRS and CDR2 YFSETQ. This CDR3 is built from 15 residues. Trimming pared 3 bases from V and 1 base from J, leaving 10 bases between. The CDR3 is CASSWSGLTNEKLFF. The CDR3 DNA reads as TGCGCCAGCAGCTGGTCAGGGTTAACTAATGAAAAACTGTTTTTT. The full variable domain, in which reference TRBV5-1 and TRBJ1-4 provide the parts outside the CDR3, is KAGVTQTPRYLIKTRGQQVTLSCSPISGHRSVSWYQQTPGQGLQFLFEYFSETQRNKGNFPGRFSGRQFSNSRSEMNVSTLELGDSALYLCASSWSGLTNEKLFFGSGTQLSVL.

The chain combines TRBV11-3 with TRBJ2-3; possible D gene TRBD1, 6 bases. This CDR3 spans 15 amino acids. CDR1 SGHNT and CDR2 YENEEA come from the germline V gene. V gave up 4 bases and J gave up 4 bases, with 15 bases separating them. The CDR3, as DNA: TGTGCCAGCAGCTCCCGGGACAAGAACTCAGATACGCAGTATTTT. As protein: CASSSRDKNSDTQYF.

The gene calls are TRBV28 and TRBJ1-2; 9 nucleotides agree with TRBD1. The CDR3 covers 14 residues. V was clipped by 7 bases and J by 4 bases; unmatched bases: 7. CDR1 is MDHEN and CDR2 is SYDVKM in the germline V gene. Here the CDR3 reads CASTTTGGGYGYTF. CDR3 nucleotide sequence: TGTGCCAGCACAACGACAGGGGGGGGCTATGGCTACACCTTC.

This chain links TRBV5-1 with TRBJ2-3; the D call may be TRBD1 or TRBD2 (5 bases each). CDR3 length: 15 amino acids. CDR1 and CDR2 (germline): SGHRS, YFSETQ. V lost 1 base and J 4 bases, leaving 13 bases between the germline ends. CDR3: CASSLLRGTPDTQYF. CDR3 coding DNA: TGCGCCAGCAGCTTGCTCCGGGGCACTCCAGATACGCAGTATTTT.

The rearrangement uses TRBV19 and TRBJ2-3, with 9 positions matching TRBD2. The CDR3 covers 13 residues. Losses at the gene ends were 5 bases for V and 3 bases for J; bases not matched to a gene: 0. The germline V gene has CDR1 LNHDA and CDR2 SQIVND (reference sequence). DNA for the CDR3: TGTGCCAGTAGTGCGGGGGGGACAGATACGCAGTATTTT. Its protein is CASSAGGTDTQYF.

The chain joins TRBV30 to TRBJ1-3; D remains unclear. Between the trimmed V and J ends, which lost 1 base and 3 bases, there was a span of 7 bases. The germline V gene has CDR1 GTSNPN and CDR2 SVGIG (reference sequence). The CDR3 runs to 13 residues. For the CDR3, the DNA is TGTGCCTGGAGTGGGGGTTATGGAAACACCATATATTTT. Translating it yields CAWSGGYGNTIYF.

V usage is TRBV7-2 and J usage is TRBJ1-2, with 12 bases identical to TRBD1. This CDR3 is 13 amino acids long. Germline V CDR1 and CDR2: SGHTA, FQGNSA. Trimming cost V 8 bases and J 6 bases; bases outside gene matches: 4. The CDR3 sequence: CASWGQGADGYTF. DNA of the CDR3: TGTGCCAGCTGGGGACAGGGGGCGGATGGCTACACCTTC.

The CDR3 bases are TGCGCCAGCAGCCAAGGGACCACAACTAATGAAAAACTGTTTTTT. Its protein is CASSQGTTTNEKLFF. The genes are TRBV4-1 and TRBJ1-4; D gene ambiguous. V was pared by 1 base and J by 0 bases, with 6 bases between. Germline CDR1 and CDR2: MGHRA and YSYEKL. The CDR3 is made up of 15 amino acids.

The J gene is TRBJ1-1, the V gene TRBV5-1, with D unclear. V was pared by 1 base and J by 3 bases, with 10 bases between. Looked up from germline, CDR1 is SGHRS and CDR2 is YFSETQ. The CDR3 runs 14 residues. CDR3 in DNA: TGCGCCAGCAGCTTGTCGACGGCCTACACTGAAGCTTTCTTT. Translated, it gives CASSLSTAYTEAFF.

Turning to this clone: The sample carries other DNA sequences with the same CDR3. V and J are TRBV5-1 and TRBJ2-5; 8 bases agree with TRBD2. After removal of 8 bases from V and 1 base from J, the junction contained 7 bases not matched to a gene. Germline values: CDR1 SGHRS, CDR2 YFSETQ. The CDR3 contains 14 residues. The CDR3 sequence: CASSTGGPQETQYF. CDR3 bases: TGCGCCAGTAGTACGGGGGGGCCCCAAGAGACCCAGTACTTC.

V and J are TRBV5-1 and TRBJ2-5; possible D gene TRBD1, 5 bases. V dropped 4 bases and J dropped 0 bases, with 10 bases sitting between them. CDR3 length: 14 residues. Per germline, CDR1 SGHRS and CDR2 YFSETQ. As DNA, the CDR3 is TGCGCCAGCAGCCCGACAGCAAACCAAGAGACCCAGTACTTC. It is translated as CASSPTANQETQYF. Based on the CDR3 plus reference TRBV5-1 and TRBJ2-5, the full variable domain is KAGVTQTPRYLIKTRGQQVTLSCSPISGHRSVSWYQQTPGQGLQFLFEYFSETQRNKGNFPGRFSGRQFSNSRSEMNVSTLELGDSALYLCASSPTANQETQYFGPGTRLLVL.

The V gene is TRBV30, the J gene TRBJ2-7, with a tentative D call TRBD1 (5 bases). The CDR3 spans 14 residues. Germline assignment: CDR1 GTSNPN and CDR2 SVGIG (reference sequence). The V gene lost 0 bases and the J gene lost 3 bases, with 12 bases spanning the gap. The DNA for the CDR3 is TGTGCCTGGAGTGTAATAAGCAGGGACTACGAGCAGTACTTC. It specifies CAWSVISRDYEQYF.